This T cell receptor beta chain was documented in a study of control samples from healthy donors and cancer patients. As for this clone: This same CDR3 is encoded by further DNA sequences in the sample.

TCRdb's table, derived via immunoSEQ multiplex PCR, lists solely in-frame clones and lacks some. This table holds 110,000 to 150,000 clones, around nine tenths found once. CDR3 length equals 14 residues. V lost 4 bases, J lost 4 bases, and 4 bases stayed unmatched. The germline CDR1 and CDR2 sequences are MNHEY and SVGAGI. The rearrangement uses TRBV6-5 and TRBJ2-7, with 10 bases fitting TRBD1. The TCR sequence derives from a man aged 30-40 years in good health. Sequences were obtained from blood. The CDR3 nucleotides are TGTGCCAGCAGTTCCAGGACAGGGGGGTACGAGCAGTACTTC. Its protein product is CASSSRTGGYEQYF.